Listed here are 24 T cell receptor beta chains from one sample, sequenced in a study of shared clonotypes between healthy human individuals. The repertoire was sequenced with immunoSEQ multiplex PCR; TCRdb's copy has only in-frame clones and lacks some. The sample consists of about 980,000 clones, approximately 76% of them appearing once. Sequencing was carried out using memory CD4+ T cells sorted from blood. The sample's subset: CD45RA-negative fraction. These receptors were collected from a man in his late teens or twenties in good health.

This rearrangement joins TRBV5-3 to TRBJ2-3; 10 positions match TRBD2. TRBV5-3 qualifies as an ORF whose function is uncertain. The ends lost 4 bases at V and 9 bases at J; junction bases unmatched: 14. This CDR3 is 16 amino acids long. As DNA, the CDR3 is TGTGCCAGAAGCCCTAAAATACTAGCGGGGCCAAGAACGCAGTATTTT. Amino acid sequence: CARSPKILAGPRTQYF.

The chain joins TRBV2 to TRBJ2-2; no firm D call. V was clipped by 4 bases and J by 3 bases, with 12 bases between them. Germline V gene lookup returns CDR1 SNHLY and CDR2 FYNNEI. The CDR3 totals 15 residues. Here the CDR3 DNA reads TGTGCCAGCAGTGTATTTGACGGACACACCGGGGAGCTGTTTTTT. This translates into CASSVFDGHTGELFF.

This chain joins TRBV18 and TRBJ2-3, with 9 bases lining up with TRBD1. The CDR3 covers 16 residues. After removal of 4 bases from V and 4 bases from J, the junction contained 9 bases not matched to a gene. Germline lookup yields CDR1 KGHSH and CDR2 LQKENI. The CDR3 is CASSLQGAGIADTQYF. CDR3 sequence (DNA): TGTGCCAGCTCACTACAGGGGGCCGGTATCGCAGATACGCAGTATTTT.

V is TRBV5-1 and J is TRBJ1-5; no reliable D call. Deletions cut 4 bases from V and 5 bases from J, with 10 bases between. Germline V gives CDR1 SGHRS, CDR2 YFSETQ. The CDR3 has 13 residues. CDR3 nucleotides: TGCGCCAGCAGCCCTGACGGATATCAGCCCCAGCATTTT. Protein product: CASSPDGYQPQHF.

As for this clone: The sample carries other DNA sequences with the same CDR3. The J gene is TRBJ1-2, the V gene TRBV6-5, with D maybe TRBD1 (6 bases). Per the germline V gene, CDR1 is MNHEY and CDR2 is SVGAGI. Between the trimmed V and J ends, which lost 6 bases and 2 bases, there was a span of 10 bases. This CDR3 has 13 amino acids. As DNA, the CDR3 is TGTGCCAGCAGCTCACAGGGCAACTATGGCTACACCTTC. Encoded protein: CASSSQGNYGYTF.

This rearrangement joins TRBV5-6 to TRBJ2-3; 7 bases align to TRBD1. Germline lookup yields CDR1 SGHDT and CDR2 YYEEEE. Trimming cost V 3 bases and J 9 bases; bases outside gene matches: 7. The CDR3 totals 13 residues. The CDR3 DNA reads as TGTGCCAGCAGCTGGAGGCAACAGGGGACGCAGTATTTT. Encoded protein: CASSWRQQGTQYF.

The gene calls are TRBV5-1 and TRBJ2-1, with 8 bases identical to TRBD2. The CDR3 consists of 15 residues. Germline CDR1 and CDR2: SGHRS and YFSETQ. V was pared by 8 bases and J by 3 bases, with 10 bases of the junction left unmatched. CDR3 amino acids: CASEADAGGYNEQFF. The CDR3 DNA reads as TGCGCCAGTGAAGCGGACGCGGGGGGCTACAATGAGCAGTTCTTC. The whole variable domain, filled in from reference TRBV5-1 and TRBJ2-1, reads KAGVTQTPRYLIKTRGQQVTLSCSPISGHRSVSWYQQTPGQGLQFLFEYFSETQRNKGNFPGRFSGRQFSNSRSEMNVSTLELGDSALYLCASEADAGGYNEQFFGPGTRLTVL.

This chain uses TRBV7-3 with TRBJ1-1; D ambiguous. V shed 5 bases and J shed 2 bases, with 21 bases lying between them. The V gene's germline CDR1 is SGHTA and CDR2 FQGTGA. The CDR3 is 17 residues long. CDR3 sequence reads: CASSPFHLGLTNTEAFF. For the CDR3, the DNA is TGTGCCAGCAGCCCCTTCCACTTAGGTCTGACAAACACTGAAGCTTTCTTT.

The gene calls are TRBV5-1 and TRBJ1-5; D gene uncertain. Germline V lookup: CDR1 SGHRS, CDR2 YFSETQ. The CDR3 covers 14 residues. V dropped 4 bases and J dropped 3 bases, with 11 bases sitting between them. Here the CDR3 DNA reads TGCGCCAGCAGCGTCGGGCCACCCAATCAGCCCCAGCATTTT. Amino acid sequence: CASSVGPPNQPQHF.

This clone was observed a few times. V and J are TRBV4-2 and TRBJ2-1, with 7 bases matching TRBD2. V shed 0 bases, J shed 7 bases, and the junction held 12 bases outside the gene matches. Germline V gene lookup returns CDR1 LGHNA and CDR2 YNFKEQ. The CDR3 is made up of 17 amino acids. The CDR3 reads CASSQDLGGESYNEQFF. The CDR3 bases are TGTGCCAGCAGCCAAGATCTTGGGGGGGAAAGTTATAATGAGCAGTTCTTC.

The chain combines TRBV30 with TRBJ2-2; D not resolved. V shed 3 bases and J shed 6 bases, with 8 bases lying between them. This CDR3 has 12 amino acids. The germline V gene has CDR1 GTSNPN and CDR2 SVGIG (reference sequence). The CDR3 sequence: CAWRPNAGELFF. CDR3 bases: TGTGCCTGGAGGCCCAACGCCGGGGAGCTGTTTTTT.

The J gene is TRBJ2-3, the V gene TRBV11-2; 8 bases align to TRBD1. CDR1 and CDR2 (germline): SGHAT, FQNNGV. V shed 2 bases and J 4 bases; nucleotides not matched to a gene: 5. CDR3 length equals 15 residues. The DNA for the CDR3 is TGTGCCAGCAGCTTAACGACAGGGGACGCAGATACGCAGTATTTT. Its protein product is CASSLTTGDADTQYF.

The chain uses TRBV5-1 and TRBJ2-7; D is unresolved. Per the germline V gene, CDR1 is SGHRS and CDR2 is YFSETQ. This CDR3 spans 15 amino acids. Trimming removed 4 bases from V and 0 bases from J, with 14 bases in between. The DNA of the CDR3 is TGCGCCAGCAGCCCTATGCCAAGTCTCTCCTACGAGCAGTACTTC. This codes for CASSPMPSLSYEQYF.

The chain employs TRBV15 and TRBJ2-2; TRBD2 matches 9 bases. Germline V CDR1 and CDR2: LNHNV, YYDKDF (reference sequence). This CDR3 is 16 amino acids long. The ends lost 6 bases at V and 0 bases at J; junction bases unmatched: 5. The CDR3 DNA reads as TGTGCCACCAGAGCGGGAGGACTGGCGAACACCGGGGAGCTGTTTTTT. Its protein is CATRAGGLANTGELFF.

V and J are TRBV7-2 and TRBJ2-3; a weak D match, TRBD2 (6 bases). The CDR3 consists of 17 residues. The V and J ends lost 4 bases and 2 bases respectively, with 19 bases between them. CDR1 is SGHTA and CDR2 is FQGNSA in the germline V gene. The CDR3 DNA reads TGTGCCAGCAGCTCCCTTTGGGCGGGACCTGACACAGATACGCAGTATTTT. Protein product: CASSSLWAGPDTDTQYF.

This clone came up a few times. The chain links TRBV30 to TRBJ1-2; D perhaps matches TRBD1 (5 bases). This CDR3 comprises 14 residues. Germline V CDR1 and CDR2: GTSNPN, SVGIG (reference sequence). The V and J ends lost 2 bases and 8 bases respectively, with 18 bases between them. As DNA, the CDR3 is TGTGCCTGGAGTTTCGACCCGAGGGGATACGGCTACACCTTC. The encoded protein is CAWSFDPRGYGYTF.

The V call is TRBV29-1, the J call TRBJ2-1; maybe TRBD2 (5 bases). Trimming removed 7 bases at V and 9 bases at J, with 19 bases between. The CDR3 consists of 13 residues. CDR1 is SQVTM, CDR2 ANQGSEA, per germline. In nucleotides, the CDR3 is TGCAGCGGCGTAGGGAGTTCGGTAGGTGAGCAGTTCTTC. This translates into CSGVGSSVGEQFF.

This clone was seen more than once but under ten times. The sample holds other DNA sequences that translate to the same CDR3. The chain has TRBV19 and TRBJ2-2; D is unresolved. V was cut by 3 bases and J by 1 base, with 9 bases left in between. Per germline, CDR1 LNHDA and CDR2 SQIVND (reference sequence). CDR3 length equals 15 residues. DNA of the CDR3: TGTGCCAGTAGTATGGGCAGGAGGAACACCGGGGAGCTGTTTTTT. Translated, it gives CASSMGRRNTGELFF.

The chain is built from TRBV28 and TRBJ1-5; no reliable D call. V gave up 10 bases and J gave up 0 bases, with 16 bases separating them. Germline V gene data show CDR1 as MDHEN and CDR2 as SYDVKM. The CDR3 consists of 15 residues. DNA for the CDR3: TGTGCCACCCTAGTTTCGGACGTTAGCAATCAGCCCCAGCATTTT. It specifies CATLVSDVSNQPQHF.

Only a few counts were recorded for this clone. The rearrangement links TRBV10-1 to TRBJ1-3; a possible D gene is TRBD1 (6 bases). Trimming shortened V by 10 bases and J by 0 bases, and 10 bases separated the two germline ends. The CDR3 contains 13 residues. Germline V lookup: CDR1 WNHNN, CDR2 SYGVQD (reference sequence). The CDR3 sequence is CATQGNSGNTIYF. The CDR3 DNA sequence: TGCGCCACACAGGGCAACTCTGGAAACACCATATATTTT.

This chain links TRBV10-1 with TRBJ2-5; possibly TRBD1 or TRBD2 for D (5 bases each). Germline CDR1 WNHNN, CDR2 SYGVQD (reference sequence). The CDR3 contains 13 residues. V gave up 4 bases and J gave up 5 bases, with 11 bases separating them. The CDR3 reads CASSVRGQETQYF. In DNA, the CDR3 is TGCGCCAGCAGTGTGAGGGGCCAGGAGACCCAGTACTTC.

A word on this clone: The junction and the germline gene differ at one end; a read error may be behind it. V and J are TRBV18 and TRBJ2-7; TRBD1 aligns across 7 bases. Looked up from germline, CDR1 is KGHSH and CDR2 is LQKENI. The CDR3 consists of 13 residues. CDR3 sequence (DNA): TGTGCCAGCTCACCCCAAAATTCCGGGACAGCGTCCTTC. Encoded protein: CASSPQNSGTASF.

The chain's CDR3 is CASSPGTGGPEAFF. CDR3 coding DNA: TGTGCCAGCTCCCCTGGGACAGGGGGACCTGAAGCTTTCTTT. V and J are TRBV18 and TRBJ1-1; 11 bases agree with TRBD1. Germline assignment: CDR1 KGHSH and CDR2 LQKENI. Germline trimming cut 6 bases from V and 6 bases from J; bases unmatched to any gene: 6. The CDR3 runs to 14 residues.

The chain combines TRBV5-6 with TRBJ1-6; no clear D gene. Germline V lookup: CDR1 SGHDT, CDR2 YYEEEE. V lost 4 bases and J 7 bases, leaving 15 bases between the germline ends. CDR3 size: 15 residues. The DNA for the CDR3 is TGTGCCAGCAGCGAGGACGTCTTAATAAATTCACCCCTCCACTTT. Protein: CASSEDVLINSPLHF.